This is a list of T cell receptor beta chains from one sample in a study of monozygotic twins with inflammatory bowel disease. TCRdb reprocessed the 5' RACE reads, keeping one entry per CDR3 protein, no DNA. The listing contains approximately 100,000 distinct CDR3 sequences. The sequenced material came from blood. Receptor source: a human donor with ulcerative colitis or Crohn's disease, or a healthy co-twin of an affected twin (not recorded which). Each CDR3 is given with its conserved first and last residue.

j_call v_call cdr3_aa
TRBJ2-1 TRBV7-2 CASSLGLRGNYNEQFF
TRBJ2-3 TRBV20-1 CSASQTLAGLTDTQYF
TRBJ2-3 TRBV12-3/TRBV12-4 CASSPARTDTQYF
TRBJ2-1 TRBV7-9 CASSHLGTRDEQFF
TRBJ2-1 TRBV20-1 CSARGGEGGSYNEQFF
TRBJ2-2 TRBV5-1 CASSLEGNSGELFF
TRBJ2-6 TRBV5-1 CASRLQGALYSGANVLTF
TRBJ1-1 TRBV7-2 CASSRQGATTEAFF
TRBJ2-6 TRBV28 CASSAPGQGPSGANVLTF
TRBJ1-2 TRBV12-3/TRBV12-4 CASSFNRGGYTF
TRBJ1-3 TRBV28 CASSFSPRGAQLGNTIYF
TRBJ2-5 TRBV7-8 CASSLGTGGVEETQYF
TRBJ1-1 TRBV6-1 CASSLRGAGSKAFF
TRBJ2-6 TRBV4-3 CASSQDSSSGANVLTF
TRBJ2-3 TRBV28 CASSGQPTSTDTQYF
TRBJ2-3 TRBV6-1 CASSENFQVTDTQYF
TRBJ2-2 TRBV5-1 CASSLEGYTGELFF
TRBJ2-7 TRBV15 CATSNTYEQYF
TRBJ2-1 TRBV5-1 CASSSRPLDEQFF
TRBJ1-2 TRBV2 CASIPDRGYGYTF
TRBJ2-7 TRBV18 CASSPRQAPSYEQYF
TRBJ2-2 TRBV6-2/TRBV6-3 CASSYTGRGTGELIF
TRBJ1-1 TRBV18 CASSKGQGIAEAFF
TRBJ2-5 TRBV7-2 CASSLEASGGKTQYF
TRBJ1-1 TRBV7-9 CASSLEGGRGEAFF
TRBJ1-1 TRBV7-8 CASSLVQNTEAFF
TRBJ2-7 TRBV27 CASRQGIKYEQYF
TRBJ1-2 TRBV7-9 CASSDRGVRGGYTF
TRBJ2-7 TRBV3-1 CASSPRSPSREQYF
TRBJ2-2 TRBV11-2 CASSFRARLAGNTGELFF
TRBJ1-4 TRBV27 CASSVRMPNEKLFF
TRBJ1-6 TRBV2 CASTYASPLHF
TRBJ1-1 TRBV5-1 CASSSDRGLGAEAFF
TRBJ2-7 TRBV5-1 CASSWGTSYEQYF
TRBJ1-2 TRBV7-9 CASSSRGYGYTF
TRBJ2-3 TRBV5-4 CASSSDRGRSTDTQYF
TRBJ1-2 TRBV29-1 CSARDSDNYGYTF
TRBJ2-1 TRBV20-1 CSARTSDSSYNEQFF
TRBJ2-6 TRBV18 CASSPPYSGANVLTF
TRBJ2-5 TRBV7-2 CASSLAGQTFQETQYF
TRBJ2-3 TRBV7-9 CASSFTSGRAVDTQYF
TRBJ2-7 TRBV4-3 CASSQDGEGYEQYF
TRBJ2-3 TRBV29-1 CSGREVSTQYF
TRBJ2-2 TRBV27 CASSTNTGELFF
TRBJ2-7 TRBV13 CASSASGTGIYEQYF
TRBJ2-3 TRBV5-1 CASLSGGTDTQYF
TRBJ1-5 TRBV7-9 CASSFNLGQPQHF
TRBJ2-7 TRBV11-1 CASSASASSYEQYF
TRBJ2-7 TRBV5-1 CASSPGLGGYEQYF
TRBJ1-1 TRBV12-3/TRBV12-4 CASSPDRGNTEAFF
TRBJ2-6 TRBV15 CATSRGRDISSGANVLTF
TRBJ1-6 TRBV20-1 CSARDKLGPNPSYNSPLHF